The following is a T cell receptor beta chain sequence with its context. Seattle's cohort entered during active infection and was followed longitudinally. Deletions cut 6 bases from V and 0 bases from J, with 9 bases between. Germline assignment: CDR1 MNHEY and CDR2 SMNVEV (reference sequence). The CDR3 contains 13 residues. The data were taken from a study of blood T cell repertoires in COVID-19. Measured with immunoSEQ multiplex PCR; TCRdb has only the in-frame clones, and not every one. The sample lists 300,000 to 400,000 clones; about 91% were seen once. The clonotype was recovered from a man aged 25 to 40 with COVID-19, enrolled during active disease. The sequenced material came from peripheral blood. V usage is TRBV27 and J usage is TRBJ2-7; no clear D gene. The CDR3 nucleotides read TGTGCCAGCAGATCAAGTAGCTCCTACGAGCAGTACTTC. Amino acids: CASRSSSSYEQYF.